Below, one TCR beta chain is given with its context. Antigen specificity is unknown. Samples came from axillary lymph nodes draining the breast cancer. The germline CDR1 and CDR2 sequences are SEHNR and FQNEAQ (reference sequence). CDR3 size: 16 residues. Trimming at V came to 1 base and at J to 2 bases, leaving 3 bases not matched to a gene. These data originate in a study of breast tumors, draining lymph nodes, adjacent tissues. TCRdb reprocessed the multiplex PCR reads via MiXCR and lists one record per CDR3 protein. The sample shows fewer than 140,000 distinct CDR3 sequences, 30% of them seen only once. Study-level findings and limits: Tumors had less TCR diversity than lymph nodes, more than nontumor tissue. Tumor T cell lymph node origin was a supported hypothesis, not proven. Tumor and nontumor repertoires were significantly more similar in luminal-like than in basal-like breast cancer.

The chain recombines TRBV7-9 with TRBJ2-1; 9 bases fit TRBD2. This receptor was identified in a female donor with breast cancer. Some clones in this sample may be carry-over from other donors' samples. The sequencing input was axillary lymph node tissue. The CDR3 sequence is CASSLDLAGAYNEQFF. The DNA of the CDR3 is TGTGCCAGCAGCTTAGATTTAGCGGGGGCCTACAATGAGCAGTTCTTC.